One TCR beta chain is described in this entry. The antigen is not known. The entry originates in a study of T cells in Graves' hyperthyroidism and ophthalmopathy. What was amplified from RNA transcripts were TCR beta CDR3 regions. An initial round of RT-PCR targeting the TCR CDR3 relied on the HTBI primer set. MiXCR, run by TCRdb on the multiplex PCR reads, gives a single entry per CDR3 protein. The sample yields hundreds of thousands of distinct CDR3 sequences, just under 20% seen once. Overall study findings and caveats: The blood repertoire included most of the expanded thyroid clonotypes above 0.001.

The CDR3 spans 14 residues. Trimming took 6 bases from V and 4 from J, leaving 13 bases between them. CDR1 MNHEY and CDR2 SVGEGT come from the germline V gene. The V gene is TRBV6-2 or TRBV6-3, the J gene TRBJ1-5; D unclear. The sample comprised blood. The receptor comes from a man between 40 and 49 years old with Graves' ophthalmopathy. The chain's CDR3 is CASRHRGMNQPQHF. CDR3 nucleotide sequence: TGTGCCAGCAGGCACAGAGGGATGAATCAGCCCCAGCATTTT.